The rows below give T cell receptor beta chains drawn from one sample of a study of blood T cell repertoires in COVID-19. Some clones are missing from TCRdb's copy, which holds only in-frame ones; the method was immunoSEQ multiplex PCR. Here the sample spans hundreds of thousands of clones, 80% to 90% being singletons. Sequencing input: PBMCs or T cells enriched from blood (not recorded which). The receptor set was obtained from a man younger than 45 with acute COVID-19. The CDR3 runs from the conserved cysteine through the conserved F or W. A D gene is named only where the DNA matches it firmly. Size tells how often a clone was seen (once, few, many) or the class of an expanded clone, and some rows leave it out.

CDR3 protein | CDR3 DNA | J gene | clone size | D gene | V gene
CASSMGTGNSGNTIYF | TGCGCCAGCAGCATGGGGACAGGCAACTCTGGAAACACCATATATTTT | TRBJ1-3 | - | TRBD1 | TRBV5-1
CASSVGAGVQPQHF | TGTGCCAGCAGTGTCGGGGCAGGGGTTCAGCCCCAGCATTTT | TRBJ1-5 | once | - | TRBV2
CASSPLNGYTF | TGTGCCAGCTCACCACTTAATGGCTACACCTTC | TRBJ1-2 | - | - | TRBV18
CATSRDRQGGYTF | TGTGCCACCAGCAGAGATAGACAGGGTGGCTACACCTTC | TRBJ1-2 | - | TRBD1 | TRBV15
CASSPSRPGGQGEAFF | TGTGCCAGCAGCCCGTCGCGCCCAGGGGGGCAGGGTGAAGCTTTCTTT | TRBJ1-1 | - | TRBD1 | TRBV3-1/TRBV3-2
CAIIGGSYNEQFF | TGTGCCATAATCGGAGGCTCCTACAATGAGCAGTTCTTC | TRBJ2-1 | - | - | TRBV7-9
CSVENAISGGTEAFF | TGCAGCGTTGAAAATGCCATCTCGGGGGGCACTGAAGCTTTCTTT | TRBJ1-1 | - | - | TRBV29-1
CASSQGEGSDGANVLTF | TGTGCCAGCAGCCAAGGCGAGGGTTCGGACGGGGCCAACGTCCTGACTTTC | TRBJ2-6 | - | - | TRBV4-2
CASSQASNPDTGELFF | TGCGCCAGCAGCCAAGCCTCCAACCCAGACACCGGGGAGCTGTTTTTT | TRBJ2-2 | - | - | TRBV4-3
CASSLDGRKQDTQYF | TGTGCCAGCAGCTTAGACGGGAGGAAGCAAGATACGCAGTATTTT | TRBJ2-3 | - | TRBD2 | TRBV7-3
CASRGTGVDEQFF | TGTGCCAGCAGAGGGACAGGGGTTGATGAGCAGTTCTTC | TRBJ2-1 | once | TRBD1 | TRBV28
CASRGTVNEQFF | TGTGCCAGCAGGGGGACTGTCAATGAGCAGTTCTTC | TRBJ2-1 | - | - | TRBV5-4
CASSVEGVADTQYF | TGTGCCAGCAGCGTCGAGGGGGTGGCAGATACGCAGTATTTT | TRBJ2-3 | - | - | TRBV5-1
CASSQVRGLAAGNEQFF | TGTGCCAGCAGCCAAGTTAGGGGGCTAGCAGCTGGGAATGAGCAGTTCTTC | TRBJ2-1 | - | TRBD1 | TRBV14
CASSVAGGIWNTIYF | TGTGCCAGCAGCGTAGCTGGAGGGATTTGGAACACCATATATTTT | TRBJ1-3 | - | - | TRBV9
CASSPQQDGGNEQFF | TGTGCCAGCTCACCACAGCAGGACGGGGGGAATGAGCAGTTCTTC | TRBJ2-1 | - | TRBD2 | TRBV18
CASSQGQVGGGELFF | TGTGCCAGCAGCCAAGGACAGGTCGGCGGCGGGGAGCTGTTTTTT | TRBJ2-2 | - | TRBD1 | TRBV5-8
CASGFGSASNQPQHF | TGTGCTAGTGGTTTCGGGAGTGCGAGCAATCAGCCCCAGCATTTT | TRBJ1-5 | many | - | TRBV12-5
CASSFVRGRGNIQYF | TGTGCCAGTAGTTTCGTCAGGGGGAGAGGGAACATTCAGTACTTC | TRBJ2-4 | - | TRBD1 | TRBV19
CASRTGNVKTQYF | TGTGCCAGCAGGACAGGGAACGTCAAGACCCAGTACTTC | TRBJ2-5 | - | TRBD1 | TRBV25-1
CASSPQTGQAYGYTF | TGTGCCAGCAGCCCCCAAACGGGACAGGCCTATGGCTACACCTTC | TRBJ1-2 | - | TRBD1 | TRBV5-4